The T cell receptor beta chain described here comes from a study of shared T cell receptors in the human thymus. The germline gives CDR1 MNHEY, CDR2 SVGAGI. This CDR3 comprises 14 residues. V dropped 7 bases and J dropped 1; count of bases not matched to a gene: 6. Generated by immunoSEQ multiplex PCR, the TCRdb table keeps only in-frame clones and is missing some. The table includes hundreds of thousands of clones, approximately 89% detected once. This same sample was also taken into another study, of human thymus T cells.

The chain links TRBV6-5 to TRBJ1-1; 7 nucleotides line up with TRBD1. Specimen: thymocytes. This TCR was recovered from a boy younger than two with a congenital heart defect. CDR3 protein: CASNHRGQNTEAFF. The CDR3 DNA reads as TGTGCCAGCAATCACAGGGGACAGAACACTGAAGCTTTCTTT.